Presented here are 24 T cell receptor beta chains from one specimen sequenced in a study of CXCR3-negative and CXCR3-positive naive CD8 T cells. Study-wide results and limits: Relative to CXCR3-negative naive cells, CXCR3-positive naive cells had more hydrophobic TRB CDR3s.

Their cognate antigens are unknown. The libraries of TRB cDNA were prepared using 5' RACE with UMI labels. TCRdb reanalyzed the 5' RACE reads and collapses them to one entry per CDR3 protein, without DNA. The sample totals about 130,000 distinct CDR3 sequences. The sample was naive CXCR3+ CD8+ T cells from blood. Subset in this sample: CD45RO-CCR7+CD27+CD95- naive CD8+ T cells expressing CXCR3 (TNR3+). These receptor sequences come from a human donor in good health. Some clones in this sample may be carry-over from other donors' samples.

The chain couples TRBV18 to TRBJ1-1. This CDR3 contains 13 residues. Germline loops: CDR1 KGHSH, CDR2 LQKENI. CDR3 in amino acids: CASSPEADTEAFF.

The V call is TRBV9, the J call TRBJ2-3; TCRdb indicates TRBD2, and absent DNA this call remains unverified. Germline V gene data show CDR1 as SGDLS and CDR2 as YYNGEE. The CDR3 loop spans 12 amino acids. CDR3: CASSVRADTQYF.

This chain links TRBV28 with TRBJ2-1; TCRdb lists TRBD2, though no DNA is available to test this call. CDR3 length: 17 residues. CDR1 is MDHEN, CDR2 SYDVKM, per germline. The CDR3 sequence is CASSLVSGTRYVGEQFF.

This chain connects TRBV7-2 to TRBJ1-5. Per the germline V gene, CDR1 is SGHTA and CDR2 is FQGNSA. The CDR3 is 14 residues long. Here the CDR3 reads CASSSTISNQPQHF.

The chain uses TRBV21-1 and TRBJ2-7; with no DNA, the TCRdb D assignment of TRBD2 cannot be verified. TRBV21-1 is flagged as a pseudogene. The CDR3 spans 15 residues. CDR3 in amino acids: CASSKGTAGTYEQYF.

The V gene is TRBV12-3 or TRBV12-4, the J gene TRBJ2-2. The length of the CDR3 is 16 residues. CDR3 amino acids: CASSFLGSANTGELFF.

This CDR3 reads CASSLAIAESYEQYF. The V gene is TRBV7-9, the J gene TRBJ2-7. Germline CDR1 and CDR2: SEHNR and FQNEAQ (reference sequence). This CDR3 has 15 amino acids.

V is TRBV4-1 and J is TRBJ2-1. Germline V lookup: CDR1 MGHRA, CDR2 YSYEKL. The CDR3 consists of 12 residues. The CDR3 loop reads CASSQDHFEQFF.

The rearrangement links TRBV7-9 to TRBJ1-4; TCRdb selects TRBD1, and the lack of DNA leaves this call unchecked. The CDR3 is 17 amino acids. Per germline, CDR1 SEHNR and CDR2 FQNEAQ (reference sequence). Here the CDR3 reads CASSFVIGYRVEEKLFF.

The CDR3: CASSLVQADYNEQFF. V gene TRBV5-1 combines with J gene TRBJ2-1. CDR1 is SGHRS and CDR2 is YFSETQ in the germline V gene. The CDR3 is 15 residues long.

The CDR3 is CSVELQGFYGYTF. V and J are TRBV29-1 and TRBJ1-2; TCRdb's D gene call, TRBD1, goes unchecked for lack of DNA. CDR3 size: 13 residues. The germline V gene encodes CDR1 SQVTM and CDR2 ANQGSEA.

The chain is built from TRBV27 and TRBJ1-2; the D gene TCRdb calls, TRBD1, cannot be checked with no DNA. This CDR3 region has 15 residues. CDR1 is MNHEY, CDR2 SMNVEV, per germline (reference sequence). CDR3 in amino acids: CASSPPGTRGDGYAF.

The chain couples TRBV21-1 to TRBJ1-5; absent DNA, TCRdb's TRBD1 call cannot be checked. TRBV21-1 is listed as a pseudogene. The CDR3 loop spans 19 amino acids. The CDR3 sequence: CASSNPGQEGWDIGQPQHF.

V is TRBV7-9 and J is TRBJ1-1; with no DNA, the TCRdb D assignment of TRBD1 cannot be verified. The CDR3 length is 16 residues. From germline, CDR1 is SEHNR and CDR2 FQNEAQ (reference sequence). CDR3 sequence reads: CASSLGPTTGSTEAFF.

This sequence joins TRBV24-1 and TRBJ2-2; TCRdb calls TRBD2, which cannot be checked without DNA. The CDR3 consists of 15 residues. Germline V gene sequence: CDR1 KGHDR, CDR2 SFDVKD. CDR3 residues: CATSDSTLETGELFF.

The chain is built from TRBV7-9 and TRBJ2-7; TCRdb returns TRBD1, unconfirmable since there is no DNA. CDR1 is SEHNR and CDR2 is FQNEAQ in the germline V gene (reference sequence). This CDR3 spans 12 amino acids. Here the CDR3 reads CASAPGTREQYF.

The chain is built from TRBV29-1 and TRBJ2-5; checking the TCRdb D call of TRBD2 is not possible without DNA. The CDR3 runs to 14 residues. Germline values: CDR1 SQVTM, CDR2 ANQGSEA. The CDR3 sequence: CSVVFVDSQETQYF.

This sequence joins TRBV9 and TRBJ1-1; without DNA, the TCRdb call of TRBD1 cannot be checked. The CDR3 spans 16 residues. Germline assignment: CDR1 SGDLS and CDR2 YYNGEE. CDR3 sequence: CASSVAPGQGDTEAFF.

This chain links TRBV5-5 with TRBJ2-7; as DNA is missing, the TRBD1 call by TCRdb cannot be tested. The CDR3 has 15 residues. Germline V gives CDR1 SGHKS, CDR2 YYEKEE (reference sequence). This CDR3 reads CASSQTGTGVYEQYF. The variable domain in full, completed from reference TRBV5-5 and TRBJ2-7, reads DAGVTQSPTHLIKTRGQQVTLRCSPISGHKSVSWYQQVLGQGPQFIFQYYEKEERGRGNFPDRFSARQFPNYSSELNVNALLLGDSALYLCASSQTGTGVYEQYFGPGTRLTVT.

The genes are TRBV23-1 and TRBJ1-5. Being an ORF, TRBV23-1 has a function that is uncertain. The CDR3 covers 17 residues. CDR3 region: CASSQSVVQGLNQPQHF.

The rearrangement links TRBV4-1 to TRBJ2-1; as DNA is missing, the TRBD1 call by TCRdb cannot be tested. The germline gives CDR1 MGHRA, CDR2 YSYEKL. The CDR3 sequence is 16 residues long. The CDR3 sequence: CASSQVFGRRGNEQFF.

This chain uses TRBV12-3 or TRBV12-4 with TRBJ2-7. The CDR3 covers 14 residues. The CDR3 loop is CASRLDGTSYEQYF.

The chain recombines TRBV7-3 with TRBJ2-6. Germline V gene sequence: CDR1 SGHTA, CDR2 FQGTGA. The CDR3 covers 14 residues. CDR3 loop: CASSLMSGANVLTF.

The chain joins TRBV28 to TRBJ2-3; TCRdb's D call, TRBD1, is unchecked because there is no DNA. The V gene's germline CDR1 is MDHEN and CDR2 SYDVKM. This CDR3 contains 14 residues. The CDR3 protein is CASRGTWNTDTQYF.